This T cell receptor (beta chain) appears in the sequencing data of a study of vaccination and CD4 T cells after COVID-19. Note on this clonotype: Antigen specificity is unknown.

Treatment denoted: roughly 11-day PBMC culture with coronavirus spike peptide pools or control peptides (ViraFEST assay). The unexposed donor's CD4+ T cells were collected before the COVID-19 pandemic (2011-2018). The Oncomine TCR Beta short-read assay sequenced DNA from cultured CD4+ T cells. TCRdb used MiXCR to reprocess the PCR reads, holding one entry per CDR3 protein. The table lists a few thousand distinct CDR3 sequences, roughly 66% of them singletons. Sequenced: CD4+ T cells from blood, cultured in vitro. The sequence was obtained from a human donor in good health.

Here the CDR3 reads CASSETGTNGYTF. In DNA, the CDR3 is TGTGCCAGCAGTGAGACCGGGACAAATGGCTACACCTTC. The chain is built from TRBV25-1 and TRBJ1-2, with a weak D call TRBD1 (6 bases). V was pared by 3 bases and J by 6 bases, with 11 bases between. There are 13 residues in the CDR3. CDR1 is MGHDK, CDR2 SYGVNS, per germline.